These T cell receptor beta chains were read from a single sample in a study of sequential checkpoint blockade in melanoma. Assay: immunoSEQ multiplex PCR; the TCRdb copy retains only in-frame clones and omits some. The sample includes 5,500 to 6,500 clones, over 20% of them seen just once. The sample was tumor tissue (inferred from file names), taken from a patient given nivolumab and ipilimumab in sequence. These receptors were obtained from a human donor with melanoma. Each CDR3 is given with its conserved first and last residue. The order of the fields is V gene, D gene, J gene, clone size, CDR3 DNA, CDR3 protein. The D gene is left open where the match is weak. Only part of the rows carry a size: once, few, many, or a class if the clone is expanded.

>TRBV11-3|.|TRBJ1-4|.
TGTGCCAGCAGCCTTCAGGGCTTTGGTAATGAAAAACTGTTTTTT
CASSLQGFGNEKLFF
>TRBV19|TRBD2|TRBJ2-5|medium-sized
TGTGCCAGTAGTACGACTAGCGGGAGCTTCGAGACCCAGTACTTC
CASSTTSGSFETQYF
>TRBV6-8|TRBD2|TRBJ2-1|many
TGTGCCAGCAGCCCTTCTAGCGGGAGTATCTACAATGAGCAGTTCTTC
CASSPSSGSIYNEQFF
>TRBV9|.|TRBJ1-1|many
TGTGCCAGCAGCGTGGACGCCGGGAACACTGAAGCTTTCTTT
CASSVDAGNTEAFF
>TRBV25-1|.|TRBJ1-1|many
TGTGCCAGCAGTGAATGGCCGGATTCCACTGAAGCTTTCTTT
CASSEWPDSTEAFF
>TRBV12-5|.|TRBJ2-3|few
TGTGCCAGCAATCGGCGAGATACGCAGTATTTT
CASNRRDTQYF
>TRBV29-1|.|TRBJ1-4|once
TGCAGCGCGAGGGCGGCTGTTAATGAAAAACTGTTTTTT
CSARAAVNEKLFF
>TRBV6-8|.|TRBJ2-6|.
TGTGCCAGCAGTGACGGGGACGCTGGGGCCAACGTCCTGACTTTC
CASSDGDAGANVLTF
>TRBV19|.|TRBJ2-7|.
TGTGCCAGTAGTACCTCCGGGACCCTGGGTGCGGGAGAGCAGTACTTC
CASSTSGTLGAGEQYF
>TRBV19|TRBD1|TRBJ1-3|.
TGTGCCACATCGGACAGGGTCGTTGGAAACACCATATATTTT
CATSDRVVGNTIYF
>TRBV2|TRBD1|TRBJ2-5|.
TGTGCCAGCAGACAGGACAGGGTTAAGACCCAGTACTTC
CASRQDRVKTQYF
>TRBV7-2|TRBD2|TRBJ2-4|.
TGTGCCAGCAGCTCCGGGGGGTTTTCAAACATTCAGTACTTC
CASSSGGFSNIQYF
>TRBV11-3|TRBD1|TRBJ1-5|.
TGTGCCAGCAATGCGGGGACAGGTCTAAGCAATCAGCCCCAGCATTTT
CASNAGTGLSNQPQHF
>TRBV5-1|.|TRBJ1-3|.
TGCGCCAGCAGCTTGAACAGGGTCCCTGGAAACACCATATATTTT
CASSLNRVPGNTIYF
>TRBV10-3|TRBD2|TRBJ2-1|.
TGTGCCGCCGCGCGCGGGGGAGCCGGTCGGGAGCAGTTCTTC
CAAARGGAGREQFF
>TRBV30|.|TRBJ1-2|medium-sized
TGTGCCCTGTCACCCTCCTCAGGGAGTACTAACTATGGCTACACCTTC
CALSPSSGSTNYGYTF
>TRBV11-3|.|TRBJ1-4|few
TGTGCCAGCAGCTTAGTCCTGGGAACTAATGAAAAACTGTTTTTT
CASSLVLGTNEKLFF
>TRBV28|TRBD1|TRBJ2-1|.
TGTGCCAGCACCGAGACCACAGGGGGCGCGGTCAATGAGCAGTTCTTC
CASTETTGGAVNEQFF
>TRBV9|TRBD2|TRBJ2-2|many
TGTGCCAGCAGCGGGGGACTGGGGCTAGCGGGACACACCGGGGAGCTGTTTTTT
CASSGGLGLAGHTGELFF
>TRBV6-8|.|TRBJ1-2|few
TGTGCCAGCAGTTACAAGGGGTCTGGCTACACCTTC
CASSYKGSGYTF
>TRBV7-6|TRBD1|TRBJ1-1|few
TGTGCCAGCAGCTCGGACAGGGTGGTCACTGAAGCTTTCTTT
CASSSDRVVTEAFF
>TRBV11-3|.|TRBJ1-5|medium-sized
TGTGCCAGCAGCTTATGGCAGGGAAACCTCTTTAGCAATCAGCCCCAGCATTTT
CASSLWQGNLFSNQPQHF
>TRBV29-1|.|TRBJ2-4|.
TGCAGCGTTGTAGAGGCAGGGGGGGACAAAAACATTCAGTACTTC
CSVVEAGGDKNIQYF
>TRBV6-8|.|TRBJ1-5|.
TGTGCCAGCAGTGGGAACAGGGCCAATCAGCCCCAGCATTTT
CASSGNRANQPQHF
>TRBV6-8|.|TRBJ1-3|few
TGTGCCAGCACCACTACACAGGGCTACTCTGGAAACACCATATATTTT
CASTTTQGYSGNTIYF
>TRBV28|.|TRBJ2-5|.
TGTGCCAGCAGTTTAGTCCAGGGGGAGACCCAGTACTTC
CASSLVQGETQYF
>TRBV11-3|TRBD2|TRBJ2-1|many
TGTGCCAGCAGCTCCCCGACTAGCGGGAGAACCAATGAGCAGTTCTTC
CASSSPTSGRTNEQFF
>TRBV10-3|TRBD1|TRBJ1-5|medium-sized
TGTGCCATCAGTGAGAGGACAGGGGGCAATCAGCCCCAGCATTTT
CAISERTGGNQPQHF
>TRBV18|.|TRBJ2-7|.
TGTGCCAGCTCACCATCAGGACGCACCAACGAGCAGTACTTC
CASSPSGRTNEQYF
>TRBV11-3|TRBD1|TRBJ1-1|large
TGTGCCAGCAGCTGGACTCGACAGGGGGCGACTGAAGCTTTCTTT
CASSWTRQGATEAFF
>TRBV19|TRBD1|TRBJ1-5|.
TGTGCCAGTAGCCTTCAGGGGGGTGGTCAGCCCCAGCATTTT
CASSLQGGGQPQHF
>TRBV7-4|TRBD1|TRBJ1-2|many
TGTGCCAGCAGCAACCATTTTGACAGGGGGCAAAATGGCTACACCTTC
CASSNHFDRGQNGYTF
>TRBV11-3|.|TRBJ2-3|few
TGTGCCAGCAGCTCGCTAGAGGCCCTAGCCGGGGGCACAGATACGCAGTATTTT
CASSSLEALAGGTDTQYF
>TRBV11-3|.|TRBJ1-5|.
TGTGCCAGCAGCTTGTTACAGGACGATCGTCAGCCCCAGCATTTT
CASSLLQDDRQPQHF
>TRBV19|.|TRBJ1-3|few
TGTGCCAGTAGTATCGGGCAGGGGAACACCATATATTTT
CASSIGQGNTIYF
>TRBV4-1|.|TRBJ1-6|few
TGCGCCAGCAGCCAAGTGGCGGGGGCAGGAACCTATAATTCACCCCTCCACTTT
CASSQVAGAGTYNSPLHF